The clone carrying this TCR beta chain turned up a few times. Its cognate antigen is unknown. A second about 6 to 12 cycle PCR used barcoded and J-beta primers. One entry per CDR3 protein results from TCRdb running MiXCR on the 5' RACE reads. The sample has 1,100,000 or so distinct CDR3 sequences; over 35% are singletons. Per germline, CDR1 DFQATT and CDR2 SNEGSKA (reference sequence). CDR3 length: 14 residues. The V gene end was trimmed by 3 bases and the J gene end by 8 bases; junction bases not matched to a gene: 10. This entry belongs to a study of blood T cells in healthy people across ages. Study-level information: Template switching recovered approximately one barcoded beta molecule for every two T cells. Regarding the study as a whole: The diversity estimates, figures obtained from one million T cells, were considered underestimates.

Investigators took approximately 9.4 milliliters of peripheral blood from every donor. The sequence derives from a woman between 55 and 75 years old in good health. V usage is TRBV20-1 and J usage is TRBJ1-2, with 9 bases aligning to TRBD1. Sequences were obtained from blood. The CDR3 DNA reads TGCAGTGCTAGGGCCGGGACAGGGCCGGGCGGCTACACCTTC. Its protein product is CSARAGTGPGGYTF.